The 20 T cell receptor beta chains below were found in one sample sequenced in a study of shared clonotypes between healthy human individuals. Assay used: immunoSEQ multiplex PCR; TCRdb lists only in-frame clones, some missing. The repertoire consists of 2 million to 2.5 million clones, with under 95% occurring once and the leading ten covering around 1.7%. Terminally differentiated effector memory CD45RA+ cells were excluded by CCR7 positive selection of CD45RO-negative cells. Source material: naive CD8+ T cells from PBMCs. These receptors all come from a man between 18 and 35 years old in good health. Some clones in this sample may be carry-over from other donors' samples.

Only a few counts were recorded for this clone. The sample carries other DNA sequences with the same CDR3. The V gene is TRBV27, the J gene TRBJ2-7, with a possible D match to TRBD1 (5 bases). Germline loops: CDR1 MNHEY, CDR2 SMNVEV (reference sequence). V lost 2 bases and J lost 0, with 8 bases in between. The CDR3 length is 14 residues. The CDR3 coding sequence is TGTGCCAGCAGTTTACGACAGACCTCCTACGAGCAGTACTTC. Translating it yields CASSLRQTSYEQYF.

The chain carries TRBV7-3 and TRBJ2-1, with 10 bases matching TRBD2. The CDR3 sequence is 21 residues long. The junction had 20 bases not matched to a gene; V was cut back by 0 bases and J by 6 bases. Germline CDR1 is SGHTA and CDR2 is FQGTGA. CDR3 sequence (DNA): TGTGCCAGCAGCTTAACGTTACCGCTGATGAGCGGGAGGGTCCAATGCAATGAGCAGTTCTTC. This encodes CASSLTLPLMSGRVQCNEQFF.

The chain uses TRBV4-1 and TRBJ2-4; a weak D match, TRBD2 (6 bases). With 0 bases removed from V and 0 bases from J, the gap between germline ends came to 18 bases. Germline-derived CDR1 and CDR2 are MGHRA and YSYEKL. The CDR3 runs 19 residues. CDR3 loop: CASSQDSEEVGLAKNIQYF. The CDR3 DNA reads as TGCGCCAGCAGCCAAGATTCGGAGGAGGTGGGACTAGCCAAAAACATTCAGTACTTC.

This clone was seen more than once but under ten times. The rearrangement links TRBV7-9 to TRBJ2-2; TRBD1 agrees at 9 bases. Trimming cost V 4 bases and J 4 bases; bases outside gene matches: 4. The CDR3 runs to 15 residues. Germline V lookup: CDR1 SEHNR, CDR2 FQNEAQ (reference sequence). The CDR3 spells CASSYGTGTTGELFF. DNA of the CDR3: TGTGCCAGCAGCTATGGGACAGGGACCACCGGGGAGCTGTTTTTT. Drawing the rest from reference TRBV7-9 and TRBJ2-2, the complete variable domain is DTGVSQNPRHKITKRGQNVTFRCDPISEHNRLYWYRQTLGQGPEFLTYFQNEAQLEKSRLLSDRFSAERPKGSFSTLEIQRTEQGDSAMYLCASSYGTGTTGELFFGEGSRLTVL.

The chain uses TRBV28 and TRBJ1-4, with D possibly TRBD1 on 5 matching bases. From germline, CDR1 is MDHEN and CDR2 SYDVKM. The CDR3 contains 17 residues. V was cut by 4 bases and J by 5 bases, with 20 bases left in between. The CDR3 coding sequence is TGTGCCAGCAGTTCCGCATCTGGGGGACGGTCAAATGAAAAACTGTTTTTT. Its protein product is CASSSASGGRSNEKLFF.

The chain links TRBV4-1 to TRBJ1-1; D is unresolved. This CDR3 spans 17 amino acids. The germline V and J ends were trimmed by 3 bases and 5 bases, with 22 bases remaining between them. CDR1 and CDR2 from the germline V gene are MGHRA and YSYEKL. CDR3 in amino acids: CASSHGRATGYVTEAFF. Written as DNA, the CDR3 is TGCGCCAGCAGCCATGGGCGGGCCACCGGCTATGTTACTGAAGCTTTCTTT.

J is TRBJ2-1 and V is TRBV25-1; TRBD2 is a possible D gene (6 bases). V lost 10 bases to trimming and J lost 5 bases, with 18 bases between them. CDR3 length equals 14 residues. Germline CDR1 MGHDK, CDR2 SYGVNS. The CDR3 sequence: CAIQGDSRNNEQFF. The CDR3 DNA follows: TGTGCCATCCAAGGGGACTCGAGAAACAATGAGCAGTTCTTC.

The V and J genes are TRBV6-6 and TRBJ1-4; D is ambiguous. The CDR3 is 16 residues long. With 2 bases removed from V and 4 bases from J, the gap between germline ends came to 14 bases. From germline, CDR1 is MNHNY and CDR2 SVGAGI (reference sequence). The CDR3 DNA follows: TGTGCCAGCAGTTACCAGGTCGAGGCGGATAATGAAAAACTGTTTTTT. Its protein product is CASSYQVEADNEKLFF.

The chain has TRBV6-5 and TRBJ2-7, with D possibly called TRBD1 or TRBD2 (6 bases each). Germline values: CDR1 MNHEY, CDR2 SVGAGI. The CDR3 spans 15 residues. V was pared by 0 bases and J by 5 bases, with 14 bases between. CDR3 in amino acids: CASSYSLWGADEQYF. CDR3 DNA: TGTGCCAGCAGTTACTCCTTATGGGGGGCTGACGAGCAGTACTTC.

The chain is built from TRBV6-6 and TRBJ2-5; no clear D gene. Germline values: CDR1 MNHNY, CDR2 SVGAGI (reference sequence). V lost 4 bases, J lost 3 bases, and 18 bases lay in between. The CDR3 is 16 amino acids. CDR3 sequence reads: CASSFFQQVLKETQYF. The CDR3 bases are TGTGCCAGCAGTTTCTTTCAGCAGGTCCTAAAAGAGACCCAGTACTTC.

The chain carries TRBV13 and TRBJ2-7; 8 nucleotides align to TRBD1. J lost 1 base, V lost 6 bases, and 5 bases had no gene match. The germline gives CDR1 PRHDT, CDR2 FYEKMQ (reference sequence). The CDR3 is 14 residues long. The CDR3 spells CASRSRDRSYEQYF. DNA of the CDR3: TGTGCCAGCAGATCCCGGGACAGGTCCTACGAGCAGTACTTC.

This clone appeared once. This rearrangement joins TRBV4-1 to TRBJ1-5, with D perhaps TRBD1 (5 bases). There are 17 residues in the CDR3. In germline, CDR1 is MGHRA, CDR2 YSYEKL. Trimming shortened V by 3 bases and J by 9 bases, and 24 bases separated the two germline ends. Here the CDR3 DNA reads TGCGCCAGCAGCCACAAGGGTCCACAGGTCGAACGGGGGCCCCAGCATTTT. Translated, it gives CASSHKGPQVERGPQHF.

The V call is TRBV19, the J call TRBJ1-3; unclear D gene. CDR3 length: 14 residues. V gave up 3 bases and J gave up 1 base, with 7 bases separating them. Germline V gene data show CDR1 as LNHDA and CDR2 as SQIVND (reference sequence). CDR3 residues: CASSMKASGNTIYF. DNA of the CDR3: TGTGCCAGTAGTATGAAGGCTTCTGGAAACACCATATATTTT.

The gene calls are TRBV7-3 and TRBJ1-2; D is unclear. Deletions cut 2 bases from V and 0 bases from J, with 10 bases between. Germline lookup yields CDR1 SGHTA and CDR2 FQGTGA. The CDR3 spans 15 residues. CDR3 coding DNA: TGTGCCAGCAGCTTACCGGACGTCTCTAACTATGGCTACACCTTC. This codes for CASSLPDVSNYGYTF.

The V and J genes are TRBV7-9 and TRBJ2-7; D not certain. This CDR3 comprises 14 residues. CDR1 SEHNR and CDR2 FQNEAQ come from the germline V gene (reference sequence). V was cut by 4 bases and J by 0 bases, with 10 bases left in between. CDR3 in amino acids: CASSSDKSSYEQYF. For the CDR3, the DNA is TGTGCCAGCAGCTCCGACAAAAGCTCCTACGAGCAGTACTTC.

The gene calls are TRBV6-6 and TRBJ1-2; D is undetermined. CDR1 and CDR2 (germline): MNHNY, SVGAGI (reference sequence). The germline V and J ends were trimmed by 0 bases and 8 bases, with 19 bases remaining between them. The CDR3 loop spans 16 amino acids. In DNA, the CDR3 is TGTGCCAGCAGTTACTCGATGACACCTTCCCCAAGGGGCTACACCTTC. This encodes CASSYSMTPSPRGYTF.

The rearrangement joins TRBV27 to TRBJ2-1; the match to TRBD2 covers 7 bases. The CDR3 runs 13 residues. From germline, CDR1 is MNHEY and CDR2 SMNVEV (reference sequence). The ends lost 10 bases at V and 4 bases at J; junction bases unmatched: 7. For the CDR3, the DNA is TGTGCCACGGCGGGAGACCCGTACAATGAGCAGTTCTTC. Translating gives CATAGDPYNEQFF.

The table lists this clone with a count of one. J is TRBJ2-7 and V is TRBV23-1; 7 nucleotides match TRBD1. TRBV23-1 is an ORF, and what it does is uncertain. The CDR3 loop spans 14 amino acids. J was trimmed by 0 bases and V by 8 bases; bases with no gene match: 7. This CDR3 is CASGRTGHSYEQYF. For the CDR3, the DNA is TGCGCCAGCGGAAGGACAGGCCACTCCTACGAGCAGTACTTC.

The count of this clone is one. The sample carries other DNA sequences with the same CDR3. The V and J genes are TRBV27 and TRBJ2-2; D is uncertain. The CDR3 consists of 12 residues. Germline CDR1 reads MNHEY; CDR2 reads SMNVEV (reference sequence). V was trimmed by 2 bases and J by 7 bases, leaving 5 bases between them. CDR3 bases: TGTGCCAGCAGTTTAATTGGCGGGGAGCTGTTTTTT. Its protein is CASSLIGGELFF.

The chain carries TRBV29-1 and TRBJ2-7; tentatively, D is TRBD1 (5 bases). V lost 7 bases and J 6 bases, leaving 10 bases between the germline ends. CDR1 is SQVTM, CDR2 ANQGSEA, per germline. This CDR3 has 10 residues. CDR3 nucleotide sequence: TGCAGCGGGGGCGAGAGCGAGCAGTACTTC. Translating it yields CSGGESEQYF.